Below, 21 T cell receptor beta chains from the same sample are listed, as sequenced in a study of shared clonotypes between healthy human individuals. The method was immunoSEQ multiplex PCR; TCRdb's version includes in-frame clones alone and lacks a portion of them. This sample carries around 2,000,000 clones, about 94% of them seen once, and the ten largest clones take roughly 1%. Terminally differentiated effector memory CD45RA+ cells were left out of the naive CD8 fraction, which was CD45RO-negative and positively selected for CCR7. The source material was naive CD8+ T cells sorted from blood. These TCRs come from a man aged 18-30 years in good health.

The rearrangement links TRBV19 to TRBJ2-7; the D gene is possibly TRBD1 (6 bases). V was pared by 5 bases and J by 7 bases, with 21 bases between. CDR3 length: 15 residues. Germline CDR1 is LNHDA and CDR2 is SQIVND (reference sequence). CDR3 in DNA: TGTGCCAGTAGTTTGACAGGTACGACGGGAAATGAGCAGTACTTC. Encoded protein: CASSLTGTTGNEQYF.

This clone was recorded only once. The chain combines TRBV13 with TRBJ2-5; TRBD2 matches 10 bases. The CDR3 runs to 14 residues. Per germline, CDR1 PRHDT and CDR2 FYEKMQ (reference sequence). J was trimmed by 4 bases and V by 5 bases; bases with no gene match: 4. The CDR3 DNA reads TGTGCCAGCAGCCCCGGGACTAGCGTAGAGACCCAGTACTTC. This sequence encodes CASSPGTSVETQYF.

V and J are TRBV6-6 and TRBJ2-7; D call uncertain. The germline V and J ends were trimmed by 0 bases and 4 bases, with 7 bases remaining between them. This CDR3 region has 13 residues. Germline V gene data show CDR1 as MNHNY and CDR2 as SVGAGI (reference sequence). CDR3 amino acids: CASSYSQVYEQYF. The CDR3 bases are TGTGCCAGCAGTTACTCCCAGGTGTACGAGCAGTACTTC.

The gene calls are TRBV4-3 and TRBJ1-3; maybe TRBD1 (5 bases). Per the germline V gene, CDR1 is LGHNA and CDR2 is YSLEER. Trimming took off 1 base at V and 2 bases at J, with 12 bases between the two ends. The CDR3 runs to 16 residues. CDR3 region: CASSQAMEGTGNTIYF. In nucleotides, the CDR3 is TGCGCCAGCAGCCAAGCAATGGAGGGGACTGGAAACACCATATATTTT.

This chain connects TRBV6-1 to TRBJ2-7; D not resolved. CDR1 and CDR2 (germline): MNHNS, SASEGT. V was pared by 2 bases and J by 2 bases, with 10 bases between. The CDR3 length is 14 residues. CDR3 in DNA: TGTGCCAGCAGTGAAATAAGTTTCCCCTACGAGCAGTACTTC. As protein: CASSEISFPYEQYF.

The chain combines TRBV6-5 with TRBJ1-1; a possible D gene is TRBD1 (5 bases). The CDR3 has 14 residues. Germline V gene lookup returns CDR1 MNHEY and CDR2 SVGAGI. V shed 2 bases and J shed 4 bases, with 11 bases lying between them. The CDR3 nucleotides are TGTGCCAGCAGTTACCTAGAGGGGAGCACTGAAGCTTTCTTT. Translating gives CASSYLEGSTEAFF.

V and J are TRBV6-5 and TRBJ2-1; D is perhaps TRBD2 (5 bases). The CDR3 length is 14 residues. Germline CDR1 and CDR2: MNHEY and SVGAGI. The germline V and J ends were trimmed by 2 bases and 8 bases, with 13 bases remaining between them. The CDR3 here is CASSYESGWDEQFF. CDR3 coding DNA: TGTGCCAGCAGTTACGAATCGGGGTGGGATGAGCAGTTCTTC.

This clone was detected once. The V and J genes are TRBV27 and TRBJ2-2; D is unclear. CDR1 is MNHEY and CDR2 is SMNVEV in the germline V gene (reference sequence). The CDR3 spans 13 residues. With 4 bases removed from V and 6 bases from J, the gap between germline ends came to 9 bases. The CDR3 here is CASSSLPPGELFF. Here the CDR3 DNA reads TGTGCCAGCAGTTCCCTCCCCCCCGGGGAGCTGTTTTTT.

The CDR3 DNA is TGTGCCAGCAGCATATCGGACATAGAAAAACTGTTTTTT. This encodes CASSISDIEKLFF. The V gene is TRBV2, the J gene TRBJ1-4; perhaps TRBD1 as D (5 bases). The CDR3 is 13 amino acids. Germline V gives CDR1 SNHLY, CDR2 FYNNEI. V lost 6 bases and J lost 8, with 13 bases in between.

V and J are TRBV6-5 and TRBJ2-5, with 9 nucleotides matching TRBD2. J gave up 5 bases and V 2 bases, and 6 bases lay outside the gene matches. The V gene's germline CDR1 is MNHEY and CDR2 SVGAGI. CDR3 length: 15 residues. The CDR3 nucleotides are TGTGCCAGCAGTTACAAAGGCGGGAGGGCGGAGACCCAGTACTTC. It encodes CASSYKGGRAETQYF.

The genes are TRBV29-1 and TRBJ2-7; tentative D call: TRBD2 (5 bases). From germline, CDR1 is SQVTM and CDR2 ANQGSEA. The CDR3 length is 15 residues. V was pared by 4 bases and J by 2 bases, with 18 bases between. The CDR3 sequence is CSVVSGIRSAYEQYF. The CDR3 coding sequence is TGCAGCGTTGTTTCCGGGATCCGAAGTGCCTACGAGCAGTACTTC.

The chain has TRBV5-6 and TRBJ2-6; perhaps D is TRBD1 or TRBD2 (5 bases each). The germline V gene encodes CDR1 SGHDT and CDR2 YYEEEE. Between the trimmed V and J ends, which lost 4 bases and 1 base, there was a span of 9 bases. The length of the CDR3 is 15 residues. The CDR3 DNA is TGTGCCAGCAGCCCGGGGCCGTCTGGGGCCAACGTCCTGACTTTC. Amino acids: CASSPGPSGANVLTF.

V and J are TRBV28 and TRBJ1-1; D uncertain. The CDR3 is 14 residues long. Trimming removed 2 bases from V and 0 bases from J, with 7 bases in between. From germline, CDR1 is MDHEN and CDR2 SYDVKM. The CDR3 DNA is TGTGCCAGCAGTTTACTCCAGATGAACACTGAAGCTTTCTTT. This gives the protein CASSLLQMNTEAFF.

Worth noting for this clone: At the DNA level, this CDR3 is encoded by other sequences in the same sample as well. The rearrangement uses TRBV4-1 and TRBJ2-7; 9 positions agree with TRBD1. The CDR3 has 15 residues. Germline CDR1 is MGHRA and CDR2 is YSYEKL. J gave up 2 bases and V 1 base, and 3 bases lay outside the gene matches. The CDR3 reads CASSQVGTGTYEQYF. The CDR3 coding sequence is TGCGCCAGCAGCCAAGTCGGGACAGGGACCTACGAGCAGTACTTC.

The chain has TRBV29-1 and TRBJ2-5; a weak D match, TRBD2 (7 bases). V lost 0 bases, J lost 5 bases, and 19 bases lay in between. CDR1 is SQVTM and CDR2 is ANQGSEA in the germline V gene. This CDR3 contains 16 residues. The CDR3 DNA sequence: TGCAGCGTTGAAGATCAAGGGGGGGCACCTTGGGAGACCCAGTACTTC. This sequence encodes CSVEDQGGAPWETQYF.

The V call is TRBV19, the J call TRBJ2-7; D unclear. V lost 3 bases and J 7 bases, leaving 19 bases between the germline ends. CDR1 is LNHDA, CDR2 SQIVND, per germline (reference sequence). The CDR3 runs 15 residues. The CDR3 loop is CASSIYPGSLMEQYF. The DNA for the CDR3 is TGTGCCAGTAGTATTTATCCTGGCAGTTTGATGGAGCAGTACTTC.

For this clone: The same CDR3 can be traced to other DNA sequences in this sample. This sequence joins TRBV7-9 and TRBJ2-1, with D perhaps TRBD2 (6 bases). In germline, CDR1 is SEHNR, CDR2 FQNEAQ (reference sequence). CDR3 length: 15 residues. The V end lost 5 bases, the J end lost 3 bases, and 14 bases lay between the germline ends. CDR3 nucleotides: TGTGCCAGCAGCCTTGCGGGGACCAACTACAATGAGCAGTTCTTC. It is translated as CASSLAGTNYNEQFF.

V is TRBV9 and J is TRBJ2-7; 9 bases agree with TRBD1. The CDR3 covers 13 residues. V gave up 3 bases and J gave up 6 bases; unmatched junction bases: 4. Germline V gene sequence: CDR1 SGDLS, CDR2 YYNGEE. The chain's CDR3 is CASSGTGDAEQYF. The CDR3 DNA reads TGTGCCAGCAGCGGGACAGGGGACGCCGAGCAGTACTTC. Using reference TRBV9 and TRBJ2-7 for the parts outside the CDR3, the full variable domain is DSGVTQTPKHLITATGQRVTLRCSPRSGDLSVYWYQQSLDQGLQFLIQYYNGEERAKGNILERFSAQQFPDLHSELNLSSLELGDSALYFCASSGTGDAEQYFGPGTRLTVT.

The chain is built from TRBV9 and TRBJ2-3; the match to TRBD1 covers 7 bases. J lost 2 bases, V lost 4 bases, and 7 bases had no gene match. CDR3 length: 15 residues. Germline V CDR1 and CDR2: SGDLS, YYNGEE. The CDR3, as DNA: TGTGCCAGCAGCCAGACAGGGTTAGTCACAGATACGCAGTATTTT. Residues: CASSQTGLVTDTQYF. The entire variable domain, with the rest obtained from reference TRBV9 and TRBJ2-3, is as follows: DSGVTQTPKHLITATGQRVTLRCSPRSGDLSVYWYQQSLDQGLQFLIQYYNGEERAKGNILERFSAQQFPDLHSELNLSSLELGDSALYFCASSQTGLVTDTQYFGPGTRLTVL.

CDR3 residues: CASSAGGGHNSPLHF. The CDR3 DNA sequence: TGTGCCAGCAGCGCGGGAGGGGGTCATAATTCACCCCTCCACTTT. The chain employs TRBV9 and TRBJ1-6; weak D call: TRBD1 (6 bases). From germline, CDR1 is SGDLS and CDR2 YYNGEE. The CDR3 is 15 amino acids. Trimming removed 3 bases at V and 5 bases at J, with 12 bases between.

The chain carries TRBV15 and TRBJ2-5; 8 positions match TRBD1. The CDR3 consists of 15 residues. V shed 3 bases, J shed 5 bases, and the junction held 8 bases outside the gene matches. The germline V gene encodes CDR1 LNHNV and CDR2 YYDKDF (reference sequence). The CDR3 sequence is CATSSTAGGRETQYF. CDR3 coding DNA: TGTGCCACCAGCAGTACGGCAGGGGGCCGGGAGACCCAGTACTTC.